This entry is about one T cell receptor beta chain. V was clipped by 5 bases and J by 2 bases, with 16 bases between them. CDR1 and CDR2 (germline): SGHVS, FNYEAQ. This CDR3 region has 15 residues. The data are from a study of technical replicates of blood from a few donors. Libraries were prepared by immunoSEQ multiplex PCR; TCRdb keeps only in-frame clonotypes and omits some of them. Found here are 59,000 or so clones, 93% of them singletons; the top ten hold approximately 3.9%. The sample was PBMCs. The receptor was isolated from a human donor in good health. Some clones in this sample may be carry-over from other donors' samples. The genes are TRBV7-6 and TRBJ2-7; a weak D match, TRBD1 (6 bases). The CDR3 protein is CASSPGYQGPYEQYF. The CDR3 DNA follows: TGTGCCAGCAGCCCAGGGTACCAGGGGCCCTACGAGCAGTACTTC.